This TCR beta chain was sequenced in a study of Ad26.COV2.S vaccination and SARS-CoV-2 variants. Looking at the study overall: The study gave Ad26.COV2.S intramuscularly, once or twice 56 days apart. General study results and limits: After vaccination, substantial breadth of spike-specific CD8+ and CD4+ responses was reported.

Germline V gene sequence: CDR1 SNHLY, CDR2 FYNNEI. V lost 7 bases, J lost 4 bases, and 14 bases stayed unmatched. The CDR3 loop spans 17 amino acids. Sample treatment: roughly 20 received Ad26.COV2.S at low or high dose, single or two shots; about 5 received placebo; per-sample allocation not given. Sampling happened 63 days after the first vaccine or placebo injection. The repertoire was sequenced with immunoSEQ multiplex PCR; TCRdb's copy has only in-frame clones and lacks some. The table records roughly 700,000 clones, about 89% of them present only once. On this clone itself: The antigen is not known.

The V call is TRBV2, the J call TRBJ2-7; 12 nucleotides align to TRBD2. Sequences were derived from peripheral blood, sampled in a trial of Ad26.COV2.S vaccine versus placebo. This sequence originates from a person between 18 and 60 years old who received the Ad26.COV2.S COVID-19 vaccine or a placebo. The CDR3 coding sequence is TGTGCCAGCACCCGGGGGGGGACGGGACTAGCGGGTTACGAGCAGTACTTC. Protein: CASTRGGTGLAGYEQYF.